Described below is a single T cell receptor beta chain sequence and its context. The data are from a study of blood T cell repertoires in COVID-19. Turning to the study itself: The United States, Italy and Spain were the sources of the acute and convalescent COVID-19 samples. T cells, B-cell-depleted T cells, or PBMCs provided the cDNA or gDNA that served as material.

Germline lookup yields CDR1 SEHNR and CDR2 FQNEAQ (reference sequence). The ends were cut back, 8 bases at V and 3 bases at J, with 11 bases in the middle. The CDR3 is 13 residues long. Under the authors' procedure: Reference gene primer amplification in the assay estimated nucleated cell counts. TCRdb's copy holds only in-frame clones and misses some; the assay was immunoSEQ multiplex PCR. That table furnishes V, J and clone size, whereas the DNA furnished D and trimming. The table has approximately 300,000 clones, 80% to 95% seen once. A Seattle source enrolled patients during active infection and followed them longitudinally.

The sequence was obtained from a woman between 25 and 40 years old with COVID-19, enrolled during active disease. The V and J genes are TRBV7-9 and TRBJ1-5; possible D gene TRBD1, 5 bases. The source material was peripheral blood. The CDR3 region is CASGDRDNQPQHF. The DNA for the CDR3 is TGTGCCAGCGGCGACAGAGACAATCAGCCCCAGCATTTT. Drawing the rest from reference TRBV7-9 and TRBJ1-5, the complete variable domain is DTGVSQNPRHKITKRGQNVTFRCDPISEHNRLYWYRQTLGQGPEFLTYFQNEAQLEKSRLLSDRFSAERPKGSFSTLEIQRTEQGDSAMYLCASGDRDNQPQHFGDGTRLSIL.